This TCR beta chain was obtained from a study of OX40 agonist ivuxolimab in advanced cancers. A word on this clone: One junction end disagrees with the germline gene, perhaps due to a read error.

TCRdb keeps only in-frame clones here, not all; method: immunoSEQ multiplex PCR. Here the sample spans some 50,000 clones, about 81% being singletons. The CDR3 spans 16 residues. The germline CDR1 and CDR2 sequences are MGHRA and YSYEKL. V and J are TRBV4-1 and TRBJ2-3; 13 bases fit TRBD2. Material: CD4+ or CD8+ T cells sorted from blood, obtained in a trial of the OX40 agonist ivuxolimab. The clonotype comes from an adult with an advanced solid tumor such as melanoma, head and neck, liver or kidney cancer. The DNA for the CDR3 is TGCGCCAGCGGCCAAGAACCGACTAGCGGGGGGAATACGCAGTATTTT. Protein: CASGQEPTSGGNTQYF.